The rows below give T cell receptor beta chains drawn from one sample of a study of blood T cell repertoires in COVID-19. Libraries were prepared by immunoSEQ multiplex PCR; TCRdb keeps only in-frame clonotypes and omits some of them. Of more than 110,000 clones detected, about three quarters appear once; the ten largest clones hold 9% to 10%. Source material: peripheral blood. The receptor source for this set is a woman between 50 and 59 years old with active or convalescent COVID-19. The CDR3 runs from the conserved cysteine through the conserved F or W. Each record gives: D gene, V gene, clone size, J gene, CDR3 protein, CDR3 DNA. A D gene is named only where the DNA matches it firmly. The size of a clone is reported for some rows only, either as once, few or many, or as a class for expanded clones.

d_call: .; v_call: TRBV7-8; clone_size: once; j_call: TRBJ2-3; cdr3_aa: CASSLGGGPYF; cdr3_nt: TGTGCCAGCAGCCTAGGCGGAGGTCCGTATTTT
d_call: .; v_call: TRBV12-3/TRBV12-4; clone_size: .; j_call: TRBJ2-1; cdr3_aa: CASSPGLSGEQFF; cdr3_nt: TGTGCCAGCAGTCCTGGACTATCCGGTGAGCAGTTCTTC
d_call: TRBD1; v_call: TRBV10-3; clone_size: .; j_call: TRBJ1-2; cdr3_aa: CATRELDRGNGYTF; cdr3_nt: TGTGCCACTAGAGAACTGGACAGGGGTAATGGCTACACCTTC
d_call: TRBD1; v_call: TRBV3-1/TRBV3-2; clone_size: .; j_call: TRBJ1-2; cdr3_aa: CASSPWTGDNYGYTF; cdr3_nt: TGTGCCAGCAGCCCCTGGACAGGAGATAACTATGGCTACACCTTC
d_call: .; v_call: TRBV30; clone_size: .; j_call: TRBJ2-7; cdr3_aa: CAWTPPGSTYEQYF; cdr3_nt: TGTGCCTGGACCCCCCCTGGCAGTACCTACGAGCAGTACTTC
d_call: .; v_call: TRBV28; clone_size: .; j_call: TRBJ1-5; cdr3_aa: CASTSNQPQHF; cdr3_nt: TGTGCCAGCACCTCGAATCAGCCCCAGCATTTT
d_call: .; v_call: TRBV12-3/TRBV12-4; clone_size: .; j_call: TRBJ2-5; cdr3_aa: CASSQGTRETQYF; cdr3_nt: TGTGCCAGCAGTCAGGGGACCCGGGAGACCCAGTACTTC
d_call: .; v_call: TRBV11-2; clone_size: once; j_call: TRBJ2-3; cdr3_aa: CASSLSKGADTQYF; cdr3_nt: TGTGCCAGCAGCCTTAGTAAGGGGGCAGATACGCAGTATTTT
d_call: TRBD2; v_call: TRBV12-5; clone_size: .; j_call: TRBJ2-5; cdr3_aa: CASGLGVAGGQETQYF; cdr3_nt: TGTGCTAGTGGTTTGGGGGTAGCGGGGGGCCAGGAGACCCAGTACTTC
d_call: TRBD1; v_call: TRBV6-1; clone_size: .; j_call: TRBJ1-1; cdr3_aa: CASSAVIGGGRMNTEAFF; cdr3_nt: TGTGCCAGCAGTGCCGTAATAGGGGGCGGGAGGATGAACACTGAAGCTTTCTTT
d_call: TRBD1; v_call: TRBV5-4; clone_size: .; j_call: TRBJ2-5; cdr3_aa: CASSYDRGQETQYF; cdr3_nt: TGTGCCAGCAGCTATGACAGGGGTCAGGAGACCCAGTACTTC
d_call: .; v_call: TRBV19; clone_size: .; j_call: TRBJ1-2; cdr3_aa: CASSMGDSRYGYTF; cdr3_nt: TGTGCCAGTAGTATGGGTGACAGCCGATATGGCTACACCTTC
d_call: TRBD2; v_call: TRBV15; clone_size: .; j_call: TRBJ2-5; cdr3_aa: CATKTSSQETQYF; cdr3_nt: TGTGCCACAAAGACTAGCTCCCAAGAGACCCAGTACTTC
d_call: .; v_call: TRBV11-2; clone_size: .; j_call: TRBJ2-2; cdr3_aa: CASSFRSYRDTGELFF; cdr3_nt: TGTGCCAGCAGCTTCCGATCCTATCGGGACACCGGGGAGCTGTTTTTT